Below, 17 T cell receptor beta chains from the same sample are listed, as sequenced in a study of shared clonotypes between healthy human individuals. Only in-frame clones appear in the TCRdb table, and some are missing; sequencing was by immunoSEQ multiplex PCR. Among a few million clones listed, more than 80% were seen once. The sample was naive CD4+ T cells from PBMCs. Subset meaning: CD45RA+ positively selected. These receptor sequences come from a man younger than 35 in good health. Some clones in this sample may be carry-over from other donors' samples.

The V gene is TRBV18, the J gene TRBJ2-7, with D unclear. V lost 2 bases, J lost 5 bases, and 7 bases lay in between. From germline, CDR1 is KGHSH and CDR2 LQKENI. The length of the CDR3 is 12 residues. The CDR3 sequence: CASSPAHDEQYF. In nucleotides, the CDR3 is TGTGCCAGCTCACCAGCACACGACGAGCAGTACTTC.

This clone was recorded only once. The rearrangement joins TRBV5-1 to TRBJ1-4, with D possibly being TRBD1 (5 bases). Germline CDR1 SGHRS, CDR2 YFSETQ. This CDR3 region has 14 residues. Trimming removed 4 bases from V and 13 bases from J, with 20 bases in between. The CDR3 is CASSPGTVRVGLFF. As DNA, the CDR3 is TGCGCCAGCAGCCCCGGGACGGTGCGCGTAGGACTGTTTTTT.

The chain is built from TRBV5-4 and TRBJ2-1; TRBD2 aligns across 8 bases. The CDR3 length is 15 residues. Germline lookup yields CDR1 SGHNT and CDR2 YYREEE (reference sequence). The J segment lost 7 bases and the V segment lost 1 base, leaving 7 bases of the junction unmatched. In nucleotides, the CDR3 is TGTGCCAGCAGCTTGAGTCAAGCGGGAGTGAATGAGCAGTTCTTC. It is translated as CASSLSQAGVNEQFF.

The rearrangement joins TRBV5-4 to TRBJ2-1, with 8 bases aligning to TRBD2. Germline V CDR1 and CDR2: SGHNT, YYREEE (reference sequence). V shed 1 base and J 4 bases; nucleotides not matched to a gene: 7. There are 16 residues in the CDR3. CDR3 sequence: CASSLWSGRVYNEQFF. The CDR3 DNA reads TGTGCCAGCAGCTTGTGGTCCGGGAGGGTTTACAATGAGCAGTTCTTC. Based on the CDR3 plus reference TRBV5-4 and TRBJ2-1, the full variable domain is ETGVTQSPTHLIKTRGQQVTLRCSSQSGHNTVSWYQQALGQGPQFIFQYYREEENGRGNFPPRFSGLQFPNYSSELNVNALELDDSALYLCASSLWSGRVYNEQFFGPGTRLTVL.

Points on this clone: It may be a read error: a sequence one base away is much more abundant. The sample carries other DNA sequences with the same CDR3. The chain links TRBV6-5 to TRBJ1-1; no reliable D call. This CDR3 has 13 amino acids. Germline V gene data show CDR1 as MNHEY and CDR2 as SVGAGI. Trimming shortened V by 6 bases and J by 1 base, and 9 bases separated the two germline ends. The CDR3 spells CASRLDGNTEAFF. The CDR3 DNA reads TGTGCCAGCAGATTAGACGGGAACACTGAAGCTTTCTTT.

V is TRBV7-6 and J is TRBJ2-7, with TRBD1 matching over 7 bases. V trimming: 2 bases; J trimming: 3 bases; junction bases outside the gene matches: 4. Per the germline V gene, CDR1 is SGHVS and CDR2 is FNYEAQ. The CDR3 extends over 14 amino acids. CDR3 nucleotides: TGTGCCAGCAGCTTACGGTGGGACAGCTACGAGCAGTACTTC. This sequence encodes CASSLRWDSYEQYF.

This clone was picked up one time. The chain links TRBV28 to TRBJ1-2; D possibly corresponds to TRBD1 (5 bases). CDR1 MDHEN and CDR2 SYDVKM come from the germline V gene. The CDR3 is 16 amino acids. V lost 9 bases, J lost 8 bases, and 28 bases lay in between. Here the CDR3 DNA reads TGTGCCAGTGGGACCGCGGCATCCCTATACGTTGGCGGCTACACCTTC. Protein: CASGTAASLYVGGYTF.

The chain uses TRBV28 and TRBJ2-7; TRBD1 matches at 10 bases. The CDR3 has 15 amino acids. The junction had 9 bases not matched to a gene; V was cut back by 6 bases and J by 4 bases. From germline, CDR1 is MDHEN and CDR2 SYDVKM. Here the CDR3 DNA reads TGTGCCAGCAGGCCAGACAGGGGGCGGCTATACGAGCAGTACTTC. This sequence encodes CASRPDRGRLYEQYF. The full variable domain, with the rest looked up from reference TRBV28 and TRBJ2-7, is DVKVTQSSRYLVKRTGEKVFLECVQDMDHENMFWYRQDPGLGLRLIYFSYDVKMKEKGDIPEGYSVSREKKERFSLILESASTNQTSMYLCASRPDRGRLYEQYFGPGTRLTVT.

CDR3 sequence reads: CASSIAASQSSGNTIYF. The CDR3 DNA sequence: TGTGCCAGTAGTATAGCGGCTAGTCAGAGCTCTGGAAACACCATATATTTT. The chain carries TRBV19 and TRBJ1-3; D is uncertain. CDR1 is LNHDA, CDR2 SQIVND, per germline (reference sequence). The CDR3 totals 17 residues. Trimming removed 1 base at V and 0 bases at J, with 13 bases between.

The gene calls are TRBV7-9 and TRBJ1-2; D may be TRBD1 (5 bases). The CDR3 is 14 amino acids. V lost 7 bases and J 4 bases, leaving 16 bases between the germline ends. CDR1 is SEHNR, CDR2 FQNEAQ, per germline (reference sequence). The DNA for the CDR3 is TGTGCCAGCACCCGGAGTGGGAGGGGCTATGGCTACACCTTC. Amino acids: CASTRSGRGYGYTF.

The V gene is TRBV5-6, the J gene TRBJ2-7; TRBD1 matches 10 bases. The CDR3 is 14 amino acids. V was pared by 3 bases and J by 7 bases, with 7 bases of the junction left unmatched. The germline V gene encodes CDR1 SGHDT and CDR2 YYEEEE. Written as DNA, the CDR3 is TGTGCCAGCAGCTCGGGACAGGGGTCCAGGGAGCAGTACTTC. This sequence encodes CASSSGQGSREQYF. The whole variable domain, filled in from reference TRBV5-6 and TRBJ2-7, reads DAGVTQSPTHLIKTRGQQVTLRCSPKSGHDTVSWYQQALGQGPQFIFQYYEEEERQRGNFPDRFSGHQFPNYSSELNVNALLLGDSALYLCASSSGQGSREQYFGPGTRLTVT.

About this clone itself: This sample includes further DNA sequences coding for the same CDR3. V usage is TRBV15 and J usage is TRBJ1-3; D is unclear. Germline CDR1 LNHNV, CDR2 YYDKDF (reference sequence). Deletions cut 0 bases from V and 0 bases from J, with 6 bases between. The CDR3 sequence is 15 residues long. CDR3 coding DNA: TGTGCCACCAGCAGAGATCTGGGCTCTGGAAACACCATATATTTT. It encodes CATSRDLGSGNTIYF.

The chain recombines TRBV28 with TRBJ1-5; tentative D call: TRBD1 (5 bases). The germline gives CDR1 MDHEN, CDR2 SYDVKM. V lost 0 bases and J 7 bases, leaving 10 bases between the germline ends. The CDR3 extends over 14 amino acids. The DNA for the CDR3 is TGTGCCAGCAGTTTATGGGAACGGGACCAGCCCCAGCATTTT. Protein sequence: CASSLWERDQPQHF.

The chain couples TRBV18 to TRBJ2-1; TRBD1 matches 7 bases. Germline V gene lookup returns CDR1 KGHSH and CDR2 LQKENI. The CDR3 runs 17 residues. J gave up 6 bases and V 2 bases, and 13 bases lay outside the gene matches. This chain's CDR3 is CASSPNLRTGEVNEQFF. The CDR3 DNA reads TGTGCCAGCTCACCAAATCTTCGGACAGGAGAGGTCAATGAGCAGTTCTTC. Supplemented by reference TRBV18 and TRBJ2-1, the full variable domain reads NAGVMQNPRHLVRRRGQEARLRCSPMKGHSHVYWYRQLPEEGLKFMVYLQKENIIDESGMPKERFSAEFPKEGPSILRIQQVVRGDSAAYFCASSPNLRTGEVNEQFFGPGTRLTVL.

The gene calls are TRBV27 and TRBJ2-1, with 10 bases identical to TRBD2. Germline-derived CDR1 and CDR2 are MNHEY and SMNVEV (reference sequence). The CDR3 covers 18 residues. V lost 2 bases and J lost 5; bases outside the gene matches: 12. In DNA form, the CDR3 reads TGTGCCAGCAGTTTAAGGCTAGCGGGAGCTCTCAGGGACAATGAGCAGTTCTTC. Translation gives CASSLRLAGALRDNEQFF.

The rearrangement joins TRBV29-1 to TRBJ2-2; 7 bases fit TRBD2. The J segment lost 4 bases and the V segment lost 4 bases, leaving 6 bases of the junction unmatched. This CDR3 spans 14 amino acids. Germline assignment: CDR1 SQVTM and CDR2 ANQGSEA. The CDR3 sequence is CSVGWEGFTGELFF. The CDR3 coding sequence is TGCAGCGTTGGGTGGGAGGGATTCACCGGGGAGCTGTTTTTT.

There are a few counts of this clone. The chain joins TRBV25-1 to TRBJ2-2; 7 bases agree with TRBD1. Unmatched junction bases numbered 4, after V lost 8 bases and J lost 4 bases. The CDR3 has 13 amino acids. Per the germline V gene, CDR1 is MGHDK and CDR2 is SYGVNS. The CDR3 protein is CASLGQATGELFF. CDR3 sequence (DNA): TGTGCCAGCCTCGGACAGGCCACCGGGGAGCTGTTTTTT.